The 18 T cell receptor beta chains reported below all come from one sample, sequenced in a study of siplizumab effects on memory and regulatory T cells. Data came from immunoSEQ multiplex PCR; TCRdb stores just in-frame clones and leaves some out. This table has approximately 60,000 clones, roughly 97% appearing once. The sample consisted of naive CD8+ T cells sorted from blood. These receptors originate from a human donor in good health.

This chain links TRBV4-2 with TRBJ2-1; no clear D. Germline V gives CDR1 LGHNA, CDR2 YNFKEQ. Trimming removed 2 bases from V and 5 bases from J, with 7 bases in between. The length of the CDR3 is 13 residues. In DNA form, the CDR3 reads TGTGCCAGCAGCCAATCGGAGAACAATGAGCAGTTCTTC. Translating gives CASSQSENNEQFF.

V and J are TRBV2 and TRBJ1-2; D remains unclear. The V and J ends lost 4 bases and 0 bases respectively, with 9 bases between them. CDR1 is SNHLY and CDR2 is FYNNEI in the germline V gene. CDR3 size: 14 residues. This CDR3 is CASSAESANYGYTF. The CDR3 DNA is TGTGCCAGCAGTGCGGAATCAGCTAACTATGGCTACACCTTC. Drawing the rest from reference TRBV2 and TRBJ1-2, the complete variable domain is EPEVTQTPSHQVTQMGQEVILRCVPISNHLYFYWYRQILGQKVEFLVSFYNNEISEKSEIFDDQFSVERPDGSNFTLKIRSTKLEDSAMYFCASSAESANYGYTFGSGTRLTVV.

CDR3: CASFGGVGTLRFTDTQYF. The CDR3 DNA is TGCGCCAGCTTCGGAGGTGTAGGGACACTCAGGTTCACGGATACGCAGTATTTT. The chain uses TRBV10-2 and TRBJ2-3; weak D call: TRBD1 (6 bases). The CDR3 length is 18 residues. Germline values: CDR1 WSHSY, CDR2 SAAADI. The germline V and J ends were trimmed by 8 bases and 6 bases, with 30 bases remaining between them.

The chain uses TRBV28 and TRBJ2-7; no clear D gene. The CDR3 covers 16 residues. Germline CDR1 reads MDHEN; CDR2 reads SYDVKM. The V gene lost 5 bases and the J gene lost 3 bases, with 20 bases spanning the gap. The CDR3 region is CASSTPPASTGYEQYF. As DNA, the CDR3 is TGTGCCAGCAGTACCCCCCCTGCCTCCACGGGCTACGAGCAGTACTTC.

This chain connects TRBV20-1 to TRBJ2-2; D call uncertain. The CDR3 consists of 11 residues. Per the germline V gene, CDR1 is DFQATT and CDR2 is SNEGSKA (reference sequence). The V end lost 6 bases, the J end lost 7 bases, and 9 bases lay between the germline ends. CDR3 nucleotide sequence: TGCAGTGCCCCGGAAGGCGGGGAGCTGTTTTTT. As protein: CSAPEGGELFF.

The gene calls are TRBV18 and TRBJ2-4; a possible D gene is TRBD2 (6 bases). Trimming pared 2 bases from V and 9 bases from J, leaving 14 bases between. Per the germline V gene, CDR1 is KGHSH and CDR2 is LQKENI. The CDR3 sequence is 14 residues long. This chain's CDR3 is CASSPSGTGVIQYF. DNA for the CDR3: TGTGCCAGCTCACCATCAGGGACGGGGGTCATTCAGTACTTC.

This clone was found once. This rearrangement joins TRBV7-9 to TRBJ1-4; D unclear. This CDR3 spans 16 amino acids. CDR1 is SEHNR, CDR2 FQNEAQ, per germline (reference sequence). V was shortened by 5 bases and J by 2 bases, with 15 bases between the two germline ends. DNA of the CDR3: TGTGCCAGCAGCACCGTTGCCGTACGGACTAATGAAAAACTGTTTTTT. It translates to CASSTVAVRTNEKLFF.

The rearrangement joins TRBV5-8 to TRBJ2-7, with TRBD2 identical over 9 bases. Germline CDR1 reads SGHTS; CDR2 reads YDEGEE. V lost 2 bases and J lost 0; bases outside the gene matches: 6. CDR3 size: 16 residues. The chain's CDR3 is CASSFWLAGHSYEQYF. DNA for the CDR3: TGTGCCAGCAGCTTTTGGCTAGCGGGGCACTCCTACGAGCAGTACTTC.

This clone showed up just once. The V call is TRBV7-2, the J call TRBJ1-3; possible D gene TRBD1, 5 bases. The CDR3 is 15 amino acids. The V gene's germline CDR1 is SGHTA and CDR2 FQGNSA. V was trimmed by 1 base and J by 0 bases, leaving 7 bases between them. The CDR3 loop reads CASSLGDGSGNTIYF. CDR3 bases: TGTGCCAGCAGCTTAGGGGACGGCTCTGGAAACACCATATATTTT.

This clone was seen once. V usage is TRBV5-4 and J usage is TRBJ1-2; D remains ambiguous. Germline lookup yields CDR1 SGHNT and CDR2 YYREEE (reference sequence). CDR3 length: 14 amino acids. V was shortened by 3 bases and J by 1 base, with 10 bases between the two germline ends. CDR3 loop: CASSWSGFNYGYTF. CDR3 DNA: TGTGCCAGCAGCTGGTCCGGGTTTAACTATGGCTACACCTTC.

The chain joins TRBV27 to TRBJ1-1; a possible D gene is TRBD1 (5 bases). The V gene lost 8 bases and the J gene lost 0 bases, with 13 bases spanning the gap. Germline values: CDR1 MNHEY, CDR2 SMNVEV (reference sequence). This CDR3 spans 14 amino acids. The CDR3 DNA follows: TGTGCCAGCTCCCTACAGGCTATGAACACTGAAGCTTTCTTT. It specifies CASSLQAMNTEAFF.

The table lists this clone with a count of one. The chain employs TRBV28 and TRBJ2-2; D is undetermined. Trimming left V 4 bases short and J 2 bases short, with 14 bases between. The germline V gene encodes CDR1 MDHEN and CDR2 SYDVKM. This CDR3 comprises 16 residues. The CDR3 sequence is CASSSPLIPNTGELFF. DNA of the CDR3: TGTGCCAGCAGTTCGCCCCTAATCCCTAACACCGGGGAGCTGTTTTTT.

The J gene is TRBJ2-5, the V gene TRBV6-1; D might be TRBD2 (6 bases). This CDR3 spans 14 amino acids. V lost 3 bases to trimming and J lost 0 bases, with 8 bases between them. The germline gives CDR1 MNHNS, CDR2 SASEGT. CDR3 protein: CASSDREYQETQYF. The CDR3 DNA follows: TGTGCCAGCAGTGACCGGGAGTACCAAGAGACCCAGTACTTC.

This rearrangement joins TRBV10-3 to TRBJ1-5; D not resolved. The germline V and J ends were trimmed by 2 bases and 4 bases, with 12 bases remaining between them. This CDR3 contains 15 residues. Germline loops: CDR1 ENHRY, CDR2 SYGVKD. CDR3 bases: TGTGCCATCAGTGAGACTATGGGGAGTAATCAGCCCCAGCATTTT. Translation gives CAISETMGSNQPQHF.

The V and J genes are TRBV2 and TRBJ1-2; the match to TRBD1 covers 7 bases. The CDR3 loop spans 11 amino acids. Germline V gives CDR1 SNHLY, CDR2 FYNNEI. CDR3 protein: CTRQGIYGYTF. CDR3 coding DNA: TGTACCCGACAGGGCATCTATGGCTACACCTTC. Full variable domain (outside the CDR3, taken from reference TRBV2 and TRBJ1-2): EPEVTQTPSHQVTQMGQEVILRCVPISNHLYFYWYRQILGQKVEFLVSFYNNEISEKSEIFDDQFSVERPDGSNFTLKIRSTKLEDSAMYFCTRQGIYGYTFGSGTRLTVV.

The rearrangement links TRBV9 to TRBJ1-6; 8 nucleotides line up with TRBD1. Trimming removed 0 bases from V and 7 bases from J; junction bases left unmatched: 3. CDR3 size: 15 residues. Germline loops: CDR1 SGDLS, CDR2 YYNGEE. CDR3 in amino acids: CASSVGDRLNSPLHF. The DNA for the CDR3 is TGTGCCAGCAGCGTAGGGGACAGGTTAAATTCACCCCTCCACTTT. Using reference TRBV9 and TRBJ1-6 for the parts outside the CDR3, the full variable domain is DSGVTQTPKHLITATGQRVTLRCSPRSGDLSVYWYQQSLDQGLQFLIQYYNGEERAKGNILERFSAQQFPDLHSELNLSSLELGDSALYFCASSVGDRLNSPLHFGNGTRLTVT.

Worth noting for this clone: Germline is not matched at one junction end, which may reflect a read error. This chain connects TRBV25-1 to TRBJ1-1, with unresolved D. The CDR3 has 12 amino acids. The germline V gene has CDR1 MGHDK and CDR2 SYGVNS. The CDR3 DNA follows: TGTGCCAGCAGTGAGGGCGGGTCAGCCGGAGTCTTT. Amino acid sequence: CASSEGGSAGVF.

The chain is built from TRBV5-4 and TRBJ2-3, with D perhaps TRBD1 (6 bases). Trimming took off 0 bases at V and 3 bases at J, with 8 bases between the two ends. Germline V gives CDR1 SGHNT, CDR2 YYREEE (reference sequence). This CDR3 is 14 amino acids long. Here the CDR3 DNA reads TGTGCCAGCAGCTTGGACAGGGAGACAGATACGCAGTATTTT. Encoded protein: CASSLDRETDTQYF.